The 26 T cell receptor beta chains given below trace back to one sample, sequenced in a study of cytomegalovirus exposure and HLA in healthy donors. PCR used 60 Vbeta primers and 13 Jbeta primers. Sequenced by immunoSEQ multiplex PCR; TCRdb stores in-frame clones only, minus some. The table shows about 170,000 clones, with about 88% occurring only once. Sample: PBMCs. These receptors were collected from a young man in good health and CMV-seropositive.

The chain couples TRBV7-2 to TRBJ2-1; the match to TRBD2 covers 7 bases. Trimming cost V 5 bases and J 4 bases; bases outside gene matches: 11. This CDR3 has 16 residues. CDR1 is SGHTA and CDR2 is FQGNSA in the germline V gene. The CDR3 sequence is CASSTRLAKTYNEQFF. The CDR3 DNA reads TGTGCCAGCAGCACTAGACTAGCCAAGACATACAATGAGCAGTTCTTC.

The V and J genes are TRBV4-1 and TRBJ2-7; 9 bases agree with TRBD1. CDR1 is MGHRA and CDR2 is YSYEKL in the germline V gene. The CDR3 loop spans 14 amino acids. Trimming took 4 bases from V and 4 from J; bases not matched to a gene: 5. The CDR3 DNA reads as TGCGCCAGCAGCCTCGGGACAGGGATATACGAGCAGTACTTC. Encoded protein: CASSLGTGIYEQYF.

The chain recombines TRBV9 with TRBJ2-1, with a possible D match to TRBD1 (5 bases). In germline, CDR1 is SGDLS, CDR2 YYNGEE. V was clipped by 7 bases and J by 3 bases, with 11 bases between them. The CDR3 totals 13 residues. CDR3 DNA: TGTGCCAGCTCGACAGTGGGCTACAATGAGCAGTTCTTC. Residues: CASSTVGYNEQFF.

A note on this clone: The junction does not match germline at one end; this may be a read error. This rearrangement joins TRBV15 to TRBJ2-1, with D hard to call. The length of the CDR3 is 15 residues. Germline CDR1 and CDR2: LNHNV and YYDKDF (reference sequence). CDR3 sequence: CATSRDLPSHNEQFF. CDR3 sequence (DNA): TGTGCCACCAGCAGAGATCTCCCCTCCCACAATGAGCAGTTCTTC.

V usage is TRBV1 and J usage is TRBJ2-1; TRBD1, the table's D call, was not compared with the DNA. TRBV1 is assigned pseudogene status. The CDR3 contains 14 residues. CDR3 in amino acids: CTSEGGLLDNEQFF. CDR3 nucleotide sequence: TGCACCAGCGAAGGGGGCCTATTAGACAATGAGCAGTTCTTC.

The chain carries TRBV29-1 and TRBJ1-1, with D possibly being TRBD1 (6 bases). The CDR3 has 12 amino acids. Germline CDR1 and CDR2: SQVTM and ANQGSEA. The V end lost 6 bases, the J end lost 7 bases, and 15 bases lay between the germline ends. The chain's CDR3 is CSVQGRAVEAFF. The CDR3 DNA follows: TGCAGCGTACAGGGTCGGGCAGTTGAAGCTTTCTTT.

J is TRBJ1-1 and V is TRBV15, with a possible D match to TRBD1 (5 bases). Germline V gene lookup returns CDR1 LNHNV and CDR2 YYDKDF (reference sequence). The CDR3 covers 15 residues. With 3 bases removed from V and 5 bases from J, the gap between germline ends came to 16 bases. The CDR3 spells CATSSYLTGLTEAFF. CDR3 coding DNA: TGTGCCACCAGCAGTTACCTTACAGGTTTGACTGAAGCTTTCTTT.

V and J are TRBV19 and TRBJ1-5; no clear D gene. This CDR3 is 15 amino acids long. Germline CDR1 and CDR2: LNHDA and SQIVND (reference sequence). Trimming removed 3 bases at V and 0 bases at J, with 9 bases between. The CDR3 loop is CASSIRENSNQPQHF. The CDR3 DNA follows: TGTGCCAGTAGTATCCGGGAGAATAGCAATCAGCCCCAGCATTTT. The whole variable domain, remainder taken from reference TRBV19 and TRBJ1-5, is DGGITQSPKYLFRKEGQNVTLSCEQNLNHDAMYWYRQDPGQGLRLIYYSQIVNDFQKGDIAEGYSVSREKKESFPLTVTSAQKNPTAFYLCASSIRENSNQPQHFGDGTRLSIL.

The V and J genes are TRBV23-1 and TRBJ1-1, with D hard to call. TRBV23-1 is annotated as an ORF whose role is uncertain. This CDR3 region has 11 residues. The germline V and J ends were trimmed by 9 bases and 10 bases, with 15 bases remaining between them. In nucleotides, the CDR3 is TGCGCCAGTCCCACCCCCCCGGGAGCTTTCTTT. It codes for CASPTPPGAFF.

The rearrangement links TRBV28 to TRBJ1-1, with TRBD1 matching 8 bases. V lost 7 bases to trimming and J lost 4 bases; unmatched junction nucleotides: 11. Germline CDR1 reads MDHEN; CDR2 reads SYDVKM. This CDR3 has 15 amino acids. CDR3 bases: TGTGCCAGCACCAGTCTCCAGGGGGCAAGCACTGAAGCTTTCTTT. Residues: CASTSLQGASTEAFF.

The chain joins TRBV5-1 to TRBJ1-3; the D is unclear. The CDR3 length is 17 residues. Germline CDR1 and CDR2: SGHRS and YFSETQ. Trimming stripped 0 bases from V and 3 bases from J, with 16 bases between. The CDR3 here is CASSLADAGGGGNTIYF. CDR3 coding DNA: TGCGCCAGCAGCTTGGCAGATGCGGGTGGAGGTGGAAACACCATATATTTT.

In its sample, this clone was seen once. This chain joins TRBV2 and TRBJ2-3, with 12 bases lining up with TRBD2. The CDR3 is made up of 16 amino acids. The germline V gene encodes CDR1 SNHLY and CDR2 FYNNEI. The junction had 10 bases not matched to a gene; V was cut back by 5 bases and J by 7 bases. Here the CDR3 reads CASSPRLAGEPHTQYF. DNA of the CDR3: TGTGCCAGCAGTCCTCGACTAGCGGGAGAACCTCATACGCAGTATTTT. The complete variable domain, with remaining parts taken from reference TRBV2 and TRBJ2-3, reads EPEVTQTPSHQVTQMGQEVILRCVPISNHLYFYWYRQILGQKVEFLVSFYNNEISEKSEIFDDQFSVERPDGSNFTLKIRSTKLEDSAMYFCASSPRLAGEPHTQYFGPGTRLTVL.

V gene TRBV11-3 combines with J gene TRBJ2-7, with D tentatively TRBD2 (6 bases). Germline V gene lookup returns CDR1 SGHNT and CDR2 YENEEA. This CDR3 has 15 amino acids. The V end was cut by 5 bases, the J end by 0 bases, with 14 bases between. The CDR3 region has the DNA TGTGCCAGCAGCCTCGGGAGTTACACCTCCTACGAGCAGTACGTC. Translated, it gives CASSLGSYTSYEQYV.

The V gene is TRBV27, the J gene TRBJ2-1, with 8 bases matching TRBD2. The V and J ends lost 2 bases and 7 bases, in that order; junction bases with no gene match: 7. CDR3 length: 15 residues. CDR1 MNHEY and CDR2 SMNVEV come from the germline V gene (reference sequence). The DNA of the CDR3 is TGTGCCAGCAGTTTAAAGTACGGGAGGGTTAATGAGCAGTTCTTC. It encodes CASSLKYGRVNEQFF.

In this sample, this clone turned up a few times. The V gene is TRBV7-3, the J gene TRBJ1-1; D ambiguous. The CDR3 has 15 amino acids. V was pared by 5 bases and J by 0 bases, with 13 bases between. The germline V gene has CDR1 SGHTA and CDR2 FQGTGA. The CDR3 coding sequence is TGTGCCAGCAGCCTAAAGGGAGGTGTGAACACTGAAGCTTTCTTT. It is translated as CASSLKGGVNTEAFF. Combining the CDR3 with reference TRBV7-3 and TRBJ1-1 gives the whole variable domain GAGVSQTPSNKVTEKGKYVELRCDPISGHTALYWYRQSLGQGPEFLIYFQGTGAADDSGLPNDRFFAVRPEGSVSTLKIQRTERGDSAVYLCASSLKGGVNTEAFFGQGTRLTVV.

In DNA, the CDR3 is TGTGCCAGCAGCTCCATGACAGGGTTAGCAGAGACCCAGTACTTC. Translating gives CASSSMTGLAETQYF. The V gene is TRBV5-4, the J gene TRBJ2-5, with TRBD1 matching over 7 bases. The CDR3 is 15 amino acids. Trimming cost V 3 bases and J 4 bases; bases outside gene matches: 9. The germline CDR1 and CDR2 sequences are SGHNT and YYREEE (reference sequence). The complete variable domain, with remaining parts taken from reference TRBV5-4 and TRBJ2-5, reads ETGVTQSPTHLIKTRGQQVTLRCSSQSGHNTVSWYQQALGQGPQFIFQYYREEENGRGNFPPRFSGLQFPNYSSELNVNALELDDSALYLCASSSMTGLAETQYFGPGTRLLVL.

CDR3 in amino acids: CASSPSAGQETQYF. CDR3 nucleotides: TGTGCCAGCAGCCCCTCGGCAGGGCAAGAGACCCAGTACTTC. The chain carries TRBV11-3 and TRBJ2-5, with D possibly TRBD1 on 5 matching bases. V lost 5 bases and J 2 bases, leaving 12 bases between the germline ends. The CDR3 has 14 residues. Germline V lookup: CDR1 SGHNT, CDR2 YENEEA.

The chain employs TRBV30 and TRBJ2-7; TRBD1 matches 9 bases. CDR1 is GTSNPN, CDR2 SVGIG, per germline (reference sequence). The CDR3 loop spans 13 amino acids. V lost 4 bases to trimming and J lost 3 bases; unmatched junction nucleotides: 4. This CDR3 is CAWTNRGLYEQYF. CDR3 DNA sequence: TGTGCCTGGACGAACAGGGGGCTCTACGAGCAGTACTTC.

The V call is TRBV14, the J call TRBJ2-7; 9 nucleotides agree with TRBD1. Germline CDR1 is SGHDN and CDR2 is FVKESK. J lost 4 bases, V lost 2 bases, and 3 bases had no gene match. This CDR3 has 14 amino acids. The CDR3 nucleotides are TGTGCCAGCAGCCAAACAGGACAGGGGTACGAGCAGTACTTC. Protein: CASSQTGQGYEQYF.

This clone was counted only a few times. The chain carries TRBV4-2 and TRBJ2-7; TRBD2 matches at 8 bases. The CDR3 runs 18 residues. V lost 0 bases, J lost 1 base, and 11 bases stayed unmatched. Per germline, CDR1 LGHNA and CDR2 YNFKEQ. DNA of the CDR3: TGTGCCAGCAGCCAAGATCGTATTAGGTTAGCGGGATCCTACGAGCAGTACTTC. This codes for CASSQDRIRLAGSYEQYF.

This clone was picked up a small number of times. The rearrangement links TRBV5-1 to TRBJ2-3, with D perhaps matching TRBD2 (5 bases). Trimming left V 4 bases short and J 0 bases short, with 12 bases between. The germline gives CDR1 SGHRS, CDR2 YFSETQ. CDR3 length: 15 amino acids. CDR3 in DNA: TGCGCCAGCAGCACGAGCGGAACTAGCACAGATACGCAGTATTTT. It yields the protein CASSTSGTSTDTQYF.

This chain links TRBV4-1 with TRBJ2-2; D gene ambiguous. Germline values: CDR1 MGHRA, CDR2 YSYEKL. Trimming removed 2 bases from V and 7 bases from J, with 8 bases in between. The CDR3 is 13 residues long. The CDR3 is CASSQLLLGELFF. The DNA of the CDR3 is TGCGCCAGCAGCCAACTTCTTCTCGGGGAGCTGTTTTTT.

V usage is TRBV19 and J usage is TRBJ2-1; D uncertain. The V gene's germline CDR1 is LNHDA and CDR2 SQIVND (reference sequence). Deletions cut 6 bases from V and 0 bases from J, with 6 bases between. The CDR3 runs 13 residues. This CDR3 reads CASRPSSYNEQFF. The CDR3 nucleotides read TGTGCCAGTAGACCCAGCTCCTACAATGAGCAGTTCTTC. Variable domain in full (rest from reference TRBV19 and TRBJ2-1): DGGITQSPKYLFRKEGQNVTLSCEQNLNHDAMYWYRQDPGQGLRLIYYSQIVNDFQKGDIAEGYSVSREKKESFPLTVTSAQKNPTAFYLCASRPSSYNEQFFGPGTRLTVL.

The chain joins TRBV5-1 to TRBJ1-2; D unresolved. There are 14 residues in the CDR3. Germline values: CDR1 SGHRS, CDR2 YFSETQ. Deletions cut 7 bases from V and 2 bases from J, with 15 bases between. The CDR3 bases are TGCGCCAGCCACTTGTCCGGGAACAACTATGGCTACACCTTC. It specifies CASHLSGNNYGYTF.

With respect to this clone: The same CDR3 can be traced to other DNA sequences in this sample. The gene calls are TRBV18 and TRBJ2-3; D unresolved. The length of the CDR3 is 14 residues. CDR1 and CDR2 from the germline V gene are KGHSH and LQKENI. V lost 1 base and J lost 1, with 6 bases in between. The chain's CDR3 is CASSPRQGTDTQYF. CDR3 DNA sequence: TGTGCCAGCTCACCACGGCAGGGCACAGATACGCAGTATTTT.

The V gene is TRBV11-3, the J gene TRBJ2-3, with 9 bases that match TRBD2. Trimming cost V 5 bases and J 5 bases; bases outside gene matches: 11. This CDR3 is 16 amino acids long. Per the germline V gene, CDR1 is SGHNT and CDR2 is YENEEA. CDR3 in amino acids: CASSRSSGIAVDTQYF. The CDR3 DNA follows: TGTGCCAGCAGCCGATCTAGCGGGATAGCGGTAGATACGCAGTATTTT.